The 14 T cell receptor beta chains given below trace back to one sample, sequenced in a study of CD8+CD57+ T cells in acquired aplastic anemia. Selection for sequencing was limited to patients who had shown CD8+CD57+ cell expansion by flow cytometry. The use of genomic DNA as template underpinned the TCR beta VDJ and CDR3 profiling. TCRdb re-analysed the reads in MiXCR, keeping a single row per CDR3 protein. Found here are some 200,000 distinct CDR3 sequences, under 50% of them singletons; the top ten hold 15% to 20%. Sequencing was performed on sorted CD4+, CD8+, or CD8+CD57+ T cells (not recorded which) from PBMCs. These receptors all come from a human donor with aplastic anemia.

The chain couples TRBV4-1 to TRBJ1-1; D not resolved. V was shortened by 4 bases and J by 11 bases, with 20 bases between the two germline ends. CDR3 length: 14 residues. Germline CDR1 MGHRA, CDR2 YSYEKL. The CDR3: CASSPVGYTSDAFF. CDR3 coding DNA: TGCGCCAGCAGCCCGGTAGGGTACACGTCGGACGCTTTCTTT.

The V call is TRBV5-1, the J call TRBJ2-2; either TRBD1 or TRBD2 may supply D (7 bases each). The V end lost 4 bases, the J end lost 4 bases, and 23 bases lay between the germline ends. CDR3 size: 18 residues. The germline V gene has CDR1 SGHRS and CDR2 YFSETQ. The CDR3, as DNA: TGCGCCAGCAGCCAGTACGGGACAGCGGGGACGATCACCGGGGAGCTGTTTTTT. It codes for CASSQYGTAGTITGELFF.

This clonotype was seen repeatedly, ten times or more. The rearrangement uses TRBV5-1 and TRBJ1-2; 9 bases map to TRBD1. CDR1 SGHRS and CDR2 YFSETQ come from the germline V gene. The CDR3 contains 17 residues. V trimming: 4 bases; J trimming: 4 bases; junction bases outside the gene matches: 14. CDR3 sequence: CASSNRDREVGSYGYTF. The CDR3, as DNA: TGCGCCAGCAGCAACCGGGACAGGGAGGTGGGAAGCTATGGCTACACCTTC.

The CDR3 protein is CASSLGQGVNSPLHF. CDR3 DNA: TGTGCCAGCAGCTTGGGGCAGGGGGTGAATTCACCCCTCCACTTT. The chain combines TRBV7-9 with TRBJ1-6; 7 bases are a match to TRBD1. V shed 3 bases, J shed 7 bases, and the junction held 6 bases outside the gene matches. CDR3 length: 15 residues. Per the germline V gene, CDR1 is SEHNR and CDR2 is FQNEAQ (reference sequence).

A note on this clonotype: A much larger clone lies a single base off, so this may be a read error. The chain has TRBV11-2 and TRBJ1-2; no clear D gene. Germline-derived CDR1 and CDR2 are SGHAT and FQNNGV. Trimming shortened V by 3 bases and J by 4 bases, and 9 bases separated the two germline ends. The CDR3 length is 13 residues. The DNA of the CDR3 is TGTGCCAGCAGCTTTGGAGGCATCTATGGCTACACCTTC. Protein product: CASSFGGIYGYTF.

A remark on this clonotype: It may be a read error: a sequence one base away is much more abundant. V usage is TRBV30 and J usage is TRBJ2-6; TRBD1 matches 9 bases. The CDR3 is 18 residues long. Looked up from germline, CDR1 is GTSNPN and CDR2 is SVGIG (reference sequence). Here the CDR3 DNA reads TGTGCCGCCGGGACAGGGCGGTTTGTAAGCTCTGGGTCCAACGTCCTGACTTTC. Its translation is CAAGTGRFVSSGSNVLTF.

The rearrangement links TRBV19 to TRBJ2-7; D may correspond to TRBD1 or TRBD2 (5 bases each). This CDR3 spans 14 amino acids. V shed 4 bases and J shed 0 bases, with 10 bases lying between them. Looked up from germline, CDR1 is LNHDA and CDR2 is SQIVND (reference sequence). The CDR3 nucleotides are TGTGCCAGTAGTACCCGGGGCAGCTCCTACGAGCAGTACTTC. Amino acids: CASSTRGSSYEQYF.

The rearrangement links TRBV5-1 to TRBJ2-5; no definite D call. Germline-derived CDR1 and CDR2 are SGHRS and YFSETQ. Trimming pared 3 bases from V and 1 base from J, leaving 13 bases between. The length of the CDR3 is 15 residues. The CDR3 nucleotides read TGCGCCAGCAGCTCCTACACAAGGGCCCAAGAGACCCAGTACTTC. Translated, it gives CASSSYTRAQETQYF.

Points on this clonotype: A much larger clone differs from this one at a single base, so this may be a read error. The chain uses TRBV7-2 and TRBJ2-3; TRBD1 is a possible D gene (5 bases). Germline V gene data show CDR1 as SGHTA and CDR2 as FQGNSA. The CDR3 extends over 15 amino acids. The CDR3 protein is CASSLGGLVADTRYF. Written as DNA, the CDR3 is TGTGCCAGCAGCTTAGGGGGCCTGGTGGCAGATACGCGGTATTTT.

This clonotype was recorded many times. The chain has TRBV7-2 and TRBJ2-2; 10 positions agree with TRBD2. V shed 6 bases, J shed 4 bases, and the junction held 5 bases outside the gene matches. The CDR3 length is 15 residues. Germline V gene data show CDR1 as SGHTA and CDR2 as FQGNSA. The CDR3 coding sequence is TGTGCCAGCAGAGAGCGGGGGGGCATCACCGGGGAGCTGTTTTTT. The encoded protein is CASRERGGITGELFF.

On this clonotype itself: One base away lies a much larger clone, so this may be a sequencing read error. The V call is TRBV5-1, the J call TRBJ1-1; TRBD1 matches at 10 bases. CDR3 size: 15 residues. The germline V gene encodes CDR1 SGHRS and CDR2 YFSETQ. CDR3 bases: TGCGCCGGCAGCCCACCGGGACAGGGGATCACTGAAGCTTTCTTT. Protein sequence: CAGSPPGQGITEAFF.

This clonotype has just one count. Mismatch with germline at one junction end may stem from a read error. This sequence joins TRBV24-1 and TRBJ2-3; 9 nucleotides align to TRBD1. Germline CDR1 reads KGHDR; CDR2 reads SFDVKD. CDR3 length: 17 amino acids. Written as DNA, the CDR3 is TGTGCCACCAGTGATTTGCAGGGACAGGGTAGCACAGACACGCGGTATTTT. It translates to CATSDLQGQGSTDTRYF.

The chain uses TRBV7-2 and TRBJ1-2, with a possible D match to TRBD1 (5 bases). Trimming took 1 base from V and 0 from J, leaving 12 bases between them. CDR3 length: 16 amino acids. Germline V gene lookup returns CDR1 SGHTA and CDR2 FQGNSA. The CDR3 DNA reads as TGTGCCAGCAGCTTAGGAGGGGCAGCCACTAACTATGGCTACACCTTC. Translating it yields CASSLGGAATNYGYTF.

This clonotype was seen just once. This chain links TRBV10-3 with TRBJ1-1, with D possibly matching TRBD1 (5 bases). V lost 6 bases, J lost 12 bases, and 14 bases lay in between. CDR1 and CDR2 (germline): ENHRY, SYGVKD. The length of the CDR3 is 11 residues. CDR3 in DNA: TGTGCCATCAGGGGGGAGACAGTGACTTTCTTT. Amino acids: CAIRGETVTFF.